The source of this TCR beta chain is a study of beta chain features in type 1 diabetes. The overall study: Comparable age, gender and cell yields were observed in patients relative to healthy donors. Study observations and caveats: For Type 1 diabetes patients, all four CD4+ subsets carried TCRB CDR3s that were moderately but significantly shorter. Any role of HLA type in TCRB rearrangement remained unresolved here.

A word on this clone: Its antigen is still unknown.

This CDR3 has 15 amino acids. CDR1 and CDR2 (germline): MGHDK, SYGVNS. V was shortened by 4 bases and J by 4 bases, with 13 bases between the two germline ends. Of the isolated RNA, all was reverse transcribed, and so the sequenced material was expressed TCRB transcripts. Repertoires were generated with immunoSEQ multiplex PCR, while TCRdb's copy carries only in-frame clones and drops some. The profile shows some 52,000 clones, roughly two fifths of them singletons. Cells sorted by CD45RO/CCR7/CD25/CD127/CD95/CD27 comprised CD4+ naive, central memory, regulatory and stem cell-like memory cells. The source material was Tregs from blood. The sequence was collected from a man aged 30 to 39 with type 1 diabetes. V gene TRBV25-1 combines with J gene TRBJ1-4; no clear D gene. The CDR3 region has the DNA TGTGCCAGCAGTGCCCCGGGGATGCTTAATGAAAAACTGTTTTTT. Protein product: CASSAPGMLNEKLFF.